The 11 T cell receptor beta chains presented below share a single source sample, sequenced in a study of cytomegalovirus exposure and HLA in healthy donors. Primers: 60 Vbeta forward and 13 Jbeta reverse. Only in-frame clones appear in the TCRdb table, and some are missing; sequencing was by immunoSEQ multiplex PCR. Its table lists about 42,000 clones. The material sequenced was PBMCs. These receptors originate from a man aged 30 to 45 in good health and CMV-seronegative.

The CDR3 bases are TGTGCCAGCAGCTTAGGGACAGGCGTTTACGAGCAGTACTTC. Encoded protein: CASSLGTGVYEQYF. This sequence joins TRBV13 and TRBJ2-7; perhaps TRBD1 as D (6 bases). This CDR3 comprises 14 residues. V was trimmed by 0 bases and J by 4 bases, leaving 10 bases between them. In germline, CDR1 is PRHDT, CDR2 FYEKMQ (reference sequence).

This chain joins TRBV6-8 and TRBJ1-3, with D tentatively TRBD1 (5 bases). Germline V gives CDR1 MNHGY, CDR2 SAAAGT. Trimming took off 6 bases at V and 0 bases at J, with 15 bases between the two ends. CDR3 length equals 16 residues. Here the CDR3 reads CASSHVRVPSGNTIYF. CDR3 coding DNA: TGTGCCAGCAGCCACGTCAGGGTTCCCTCTGGAAACACCATATATTTT.

The chain carries TRBV27 and TRBJ2-2; the D gene is possibly TRBD1 (5 bases). The germline V gene has CDR1 MNHEY and CDR2 SMNVEV (reference sequence). The length of the CDR3 is 15 residues. V lost 3 bases and J lost 4, with 12 bases in between. The CDR3 bases are TGTGCCAGCAGTTTTACAACAGGAGCCACCGGGGAGCTGTTTTTT. Translated: CASSFTTGATGELFF.

This chain joins TRBV4-1 and TRBJ2-2; TRBD2 agrees at 12 bases. The V gene end was trimmed by 5 bases and the J gene end by 7 bases; junction bases not matched to a gene: 11. The CDR3 runs to 17 residues. In germline, CDR1 is MGHRA, CDR2 YSYEKL. The CDR3 reads CASSVILAGGISGELFF. For the CDR3, the DNA is TGCGCCAGCAGCGTGATACTAGCGGGAGGAATAAGCGGGGAGCTGTTTTTT.

The chain joins TRBV30 to TRBJ2-7; D is possibly TRBD2 (5 bases). The CDR3 spans 12 residues. V lost 0 bases to trimming and J lost 4 bases, with 7 bases between them. Per germline, CDR1 GTSNPN and CDR2 SVGIG (reference sequence). Here the CDR3 DNA reads TGTGCCTGGAGTGTGGGCGGGTACGAGCAGTACTTC. Translated, it gives CAWSVGGYEQYF.

The gene calls are TRBV6-5 and TRBJ2-7; D is perhaps TRBD2 (6 bases). Germline values: CDR1 MNHEY, CDR2 SVGAGI. The V gene lost 5 bases and the J gene lost 6 bases, with 14 bases spanning the gap. The CDR3 loop spans 13 amino acids. The CDR3 is CASSLGAGGEQYF. For the CDR3, the DNA is TGTGCCAGCAGTCTCGGGGCCGGGGGCGAGCAGTACTTC.

V is TRBV19 and J is TRBJ1-2, with TRBD1 identical over 7 bases. There are 15 residues in the CDR3. Germline CDR1 LNHDA, CDR2 SQIVND (reference sequence). V shed 5 bases, J shed 0 bases, and the junction held 6 bases outside the gene matches. This CDR3 reads CASSREDRPNYGYTF. DNA of the CDR3: TGTGCCAGTAGTCGCGAGGACAGGCCTAACTATGGCTACACCTTC.

This chain uses TRBV6-5 with TRBJ2-1; 8 nucleotides line up with TRBD2. This CDR3 has 13 residues. The J segment lost 8 bases and the V segment lost 8 bases, leaving 8 bases of the junction unmatched. The germline V gene encodes CDR1 MNHEY and CDR2 SVGAGI. CDR3: CASGGSSGDEQFF. The DNA of the CDR3 is TGTGCCAGCGGAGGGAGTAGCGGGGATGAGCAGTTCTTC.

The chain uses TRBV11-2 and TRBJ2-7; 10 bases match TRBD1. CDR1 and CDR2 (germline): SGHAT, FQNNGV. The V gene end was trimmed by 4 bases and the J gene end by 0 bases; junction bases not matched to a gene: 9. The CDR3 consists of 17 residues. CDR3 residues: CASSSDRGKGVSYEQYF. Written as DNA, the CDR3 is TGTGCCAGCAGCTCGGACAGGGGGAAAGGGGTCTCCTACGAGCAGTACTTC.

The rearrangement uses TRBV19 and TRBJ2-5; 10 nucleotides line up with TRBD2. Germline CDR1 LNHDA, CDR2 SQIVND (reference sequence). V was clipped by 4 bases and J by 4 bases; unmatched bases: 3. The CDR3 is 14 amino acids. CDR3 residues: CASSTSGSGETQYF. The CDR3 DNA reads TGTGCCAGTAGTACTAGCGGGAGTGGAGAGACCCAGTACTTC.

The V gene is TRBV19, the J gene TRBJ2-7; 8 nucleotides agree with TRBD2. The CDR3 has 15 amino acids. CDR1 LNHDA and CDR2 SQIVND come from the germline V gene (reference sequence). Unmatched junction bases numbered 6, after V lost 5 bases and J lost 0 bases. CDR3 nucleotides: TGTGCCAGTAGTTATAGCGGGGAAAGCTCCTACGAGCAGTACTTC. Translation gives CASSYSGESSYEQYF. The full variable domain, with the rest looked up from reference TRBV19 and TRBJ2-7, is DGGITQSPKYLFRKEGQNVTLSCEQNLNHDAMYWYRQDPGQGLRLIYYSQIVNDFQKGDIAEGYSVSREKKESFPLTVTSAQKNPTAFYLCASSYSGESSYEQYFGPGTRLTVT.